This T cell receptor beta chain was captured in a study of blood T cells in healthy people across ages. The CDR3 length is 16 residues. V was pared by 4 bases and J by 10 bases, with 12 bases of the junction left unmatched. The germline CDR1 and CDR2 sequences are MNHNY and SVGAGI (reference sequence). With a J-beta primer mix and a sample-barcoded 5' primer, a second PCR ran about 7 to 12 cycles. MiXCR, applied by TCRdb to the 5' RACE reads, yields one record per CDR3 protein. The sample includes 870,000 or so distinct CDR3 sequences, 29% of them seen just once. The V gene is TRBV6-6, the J gene TRBJ1-4; TRBD1 matches 10 bases. The clonotype comes from a woman aged 80 or older in good health. The material sequenced was blood. CDR3 sequence (DNA): TGTGCCAGCAGTTTCGGGGATTCGGGACAGGGGAGAAAACTGTTTTTT. Its translation: CASSFGDSGQGRKLFF.